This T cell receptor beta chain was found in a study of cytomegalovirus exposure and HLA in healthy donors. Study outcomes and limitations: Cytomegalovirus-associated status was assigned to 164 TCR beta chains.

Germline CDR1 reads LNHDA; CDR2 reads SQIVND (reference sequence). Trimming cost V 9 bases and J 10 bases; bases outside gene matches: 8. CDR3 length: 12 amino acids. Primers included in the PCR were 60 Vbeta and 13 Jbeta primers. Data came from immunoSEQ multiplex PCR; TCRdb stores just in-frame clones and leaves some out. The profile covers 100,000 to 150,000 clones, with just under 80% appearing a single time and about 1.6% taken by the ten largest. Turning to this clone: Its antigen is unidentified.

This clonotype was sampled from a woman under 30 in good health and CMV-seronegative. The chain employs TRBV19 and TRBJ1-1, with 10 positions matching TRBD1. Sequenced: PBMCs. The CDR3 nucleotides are TGTGCCAGCCGGGGGACAGGGGCTAGAGCTTTCTTT. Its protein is CASRGTGARAFF.